This T cell receptor (beta chain) was recorded in a study of T cell repertoires in cytomegalovirus infection. Across the whole study: Both a matching HLA type and CMV infection were indicated by public TCR beta signatures.

TCRdb independently ran MiXCR on the reads; one entry per CDR3 protein. The sample has about 300,000 distinct CDR3 sequences, about 9.2% seen once. Germline values: CDR1 MDHEN, CDR2 SYDVKM. CDR3 length equals 15 residues. J gave up 1 base and V 5 bases, and 5 bases lay outside the gene matches. The receptor comes from a human donor in good health (CMV status not recorded). Some clones in this sample may be carry-over from other donors' samples. The V and J genes are TRBV28 and TRBJ1-5, with 7 bases identical to TRBD1. The sequenced sample consisted of PBMCs. CDR3 sequence reads: CASSGLTGSNQPQHF. The CDR3 DNA reads as TGTGCCAGCAGTGGATTGACAGGGAGCAATCAGCCCCAGCATTTT.